The 2 T cell receptor beta chains below were found in one sample sequenced in a study of cytotoxic CD8 clonotypes in ibrutinib-treated CLL (dated by TCRdb to the early 2020s). Explained via the paper, the time point label denotes: approximately 11 months on ibrutinib. The receptor library was made with the immunoSEQ multiplex PCR assay. Entries here come from immuneACCESS through TCRdb and include only in-frame sequences with V and J called. Some clones fail to appear in such tables; in the studies checked, an unresolved V gene covers under half of the shortfall, and the cause of the remainder is unknown. The sample yields 110,000 to 150,000 clones; approximately 75% were counted once. The ten top clones hold around 30% of the sample. Here the sequenced sample was PBMCs, taken after 12 months of ibrutinib treatment. Every receptor here comes from a human donor with chronic lymphocytic leukemia.

This clone has only a few counts. In nucleotides, the CDR3 is TGCAGCGTTGGGCTGGGGGCCGGGGAGCTGTTTTTT. Translating gives CSVGLGAGELFF. The chain has TRBV29-1 and TRBJ2-2; tentatively, D is TRBD1 or TRBD2 (5 bases each). This CDR3 is 12 amino acids long. The ends were cut back, 4 bases at V and 6 bases at J, with 9 bases in the middle. Looked up from germline, CDR1 is SQVTM and CDR2 is ANQGSEA.

The gene calls are TRBV5-1 and TRBJ2-7; D possibly matches TRBD1 or TRBD2 (5 bases each). The CDR3 extends over 13 amino acids. From germline, CDR1 is SGHRS and CDR2 YFSETQ. Trimming pared 4 bases from V and 3 bases from J, leaving 11 bases between. The CDR3 DNA follows: TGCGCCAGCAGCCTCCGGGACCTCTACGAGCAGTACTTC. Translating gives CASSLRDLYEQYF.